Only a few counts were recorded for the clone carrying this T cell receptor beta chain. The data originate from a study of blood T cell repertoires in COVID-19. This CDR3 has 14 residues. CDR1 is SEHNR and CDR2 is FQNEAQ in the germline V gene (reference sequence). V gave up 7 bases and J gave up 0 bases; unmatched junction bases: 3. Authors' analysis steps: Amplifying reference gene primers gave estimates of nucleated cell counts. Some clones are missing from TCRdb's copy, which holds only in-frame ones; the method was immunoSEQ multiplex PCR. V, J and clone size were drawn from that table, and D and trimming were deduced from the DNA. The profile shows 13,000 or so clones, about nine tenths of them singletons.

The sequenced material came from peripheral blood. This TCR derives from a human donor in a cohort sampled during active COVID-19. This chain joins TRBV7-9 and TRBJ2-3; the match to TRBD1 covers 8 bases. Here the CDR3 DNA reads TGTGCCAGCACCGGACAGGGTAGCACAGATACGCAGTATTTT. This codes for CASTGQGSTDTQYF.